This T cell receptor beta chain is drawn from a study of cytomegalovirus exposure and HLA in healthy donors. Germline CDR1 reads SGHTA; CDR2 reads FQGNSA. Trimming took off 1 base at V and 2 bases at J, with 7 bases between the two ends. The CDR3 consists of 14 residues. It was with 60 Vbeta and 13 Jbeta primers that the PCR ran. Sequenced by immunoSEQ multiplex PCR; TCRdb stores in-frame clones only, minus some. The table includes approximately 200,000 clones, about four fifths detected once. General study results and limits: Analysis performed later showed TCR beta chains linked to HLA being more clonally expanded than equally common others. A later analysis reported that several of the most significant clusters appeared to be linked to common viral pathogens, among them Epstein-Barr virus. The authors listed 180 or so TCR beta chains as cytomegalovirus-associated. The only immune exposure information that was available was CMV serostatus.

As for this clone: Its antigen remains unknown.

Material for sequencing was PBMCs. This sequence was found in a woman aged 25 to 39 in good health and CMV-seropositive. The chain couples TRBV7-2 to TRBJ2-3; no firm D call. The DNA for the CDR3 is TGTGCCAGCAGCTTAGAGCGCTCCACAGATACGCAGTATTTT. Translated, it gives CASSLERSTDTQYF.